The 6 T cell receptor beta chains below all came from one sample that was sequenced in a study of blood T cell repertoires in COVID-19. Some clones are missing from TCRdb's copy, which holds only in-frame ones; the method was immunoSEQ multiplex PCR. The data contain approximately 70,000 clones, 80% to 95% of them singletons. Sequenced sample: peripheral blood. Every receptor here comes from a human donor with active COVID-19. The donor label of this sample is uncertain.

This rearrangement joins TRBV3-1 (or the pseudogene TRBV3-2) to TRBJ2-1; 10 bases are a match to TRBD1. Losses at the gene ends were 4 bases for V and 4 bases for J; bases not matched to a gene: 4. CDR3 length: 15 residues. Germline V gives CDR1 LGHDT, CDR2 YNNKEL (reference sequence). The CDR3 sequence: CASSPGQGEYNEQFF. The DNA of the CDR3 is TGTGCCAGCAGCCCCGGACAGGGGGAGTACAATGAGCAGTTCTTC.

J is TRBJ2-3 and V is TRBV28, with 7 bases lining up with TRBD2. Germline V gene data show CDR1 as MDHEN and CDR2 as SYDVKM. After removal of 5 bases from V and 9 bases from J, the junction contained 20 bases not matched to a gene. CDR3 length equals 17 residues. The chain's CDR3 is CASSVSGGAPSTGTQYF. CDR3 nucleotide sequence: TGTGCCAGCAGTGTATCGGGAGGCGCCCCCTCGACGGGGACGCAGTATTTT. The variable domain in full, with the rest retrieved from reference TRBV28 and TRBJ2-3, is DVKVTQSSRYLVKRTGEKVFLECVQDMDHENMFWYRQDPGLGLRLIYFSYDVKMKEKGDIPEGYSVSREKKERFSLILESASTNQTSMYLCASSVSGGAPSTGTQYFGPGTRLTVL.

The gene calls are TRBV29-1 and TRBJ2-2, with TRBD1 as a possible D gene (5 bases). Deletions cut 3 bases from V and 4 bases from J, with 12 bases between. CDR3 length: 14 residues. Per germline, CDR1 SQVTM and CDR2 ANQGSEA. CDR3 in DNA: TGCAGCGTTGAGAGTCGCAGGGCCACCGGGGAGCTGTTTTTT. The encoded protein is CSVESRRATGELFF.

This clone was counted a single time. The CDR3 DNA reads as TGTGCCAGCAGCTTTGGACAGGTCACAGATACGCAGTATTTT. Residues: CASSFGQVTDTQYF. The rearrangement links TRBV11-2 to TRBJ2-3; 7 nucleotides agree with TRBD1. The trim removed 3 bases at V and 2 bases at J, leaving 2 bases unmatched. CDR3 length equals 14 residues. Germline values: CDR1 SGHAT, CDR2 FQNNGV. The whole variable domain, filled in from reference TRBV11-2 and TRBJ2-3, reads EAGVAQSPRYKIIEKRQSVAFWCNPISGHATLYWYQQILGQGPKLLIQFQNNGVVDDSQLPKDRFSAERLKGVDSTLKIQPAKLEDSAVYLCASSFGQVTDTQYFGPGTRLTVL.

The chain employs TRBV6-2 or TRBV6-3 and TRBJ2-7; 15 bases are a match to TRBD2. This CDR3 contains 14 residues. J lost 4 bases, V lost 5 bases, and 0 bases had no gene match. Germline V lookup: CDR1 MNHEY, CDR2 SVGEGT. The CDR3 region has the DNA TGTGCCAGCAGTGGGACTAGCGGGAGGTACGAGCAGTACTTC. It translates to CASSGTSGRYEQYF.

The genes are TRBV28 and TRBJ2-1; TRBD2 matches 10 bases. Germline assignment: CDR1 MDHEN and CDR2 SYDVKM. The CDR3 totals 17 residues. Trimming cost V 6 bases and J 4 bases; bases outside gene matches: 12. The CDR3 spells CASRPQAGLAEYNEQFF. For the CDR3, the DNA is TGTGCCAGCAGGCCTCAAGCAGGACTAGCGGAATACAATGAGCAGTTCTTC.